The source of this T cell receptor beta chain is a study of cytomegalovirus exposure and HLA in healthy donors. Study-wide points: Later analysis found that TCR beta chains associated with HLA were more clonally expanded than other, equally common chains. A later analysis reported that several of the most significant clusters appeared to be linked to common viral pathogens, among them Epstein-Barr virus. Exclusion applied to some V segments, including TRBV6-2 and TRBV6-3, as they were indistinguishable.

The CDR3 is 11 amino acids. The germline CDR1 and CDR2 sequences are DFQATT and SNEGSKA (reference sequence). With 4 bases removed from V and 7 bases from J, the gap between germline ends came to 9 bases. About this clone itself: Its target is not known.

This PCR relied on a set of 60 Vbeta primers and 13 Jbeta primers. Using immunoSEQ multiplex PCR, the repertoire was profiled, and TCRdb retains in-frame clones only, with some absent. There are about 140,000 clones in the sample; roughly 88% occur only once, and roughly 0.5% lies in the top ten. The rearrangement links TRBV20-1 to TRBJ2-3; a weak D match, TRBD1 (6 bases). This TCR was sampled from a woman between 40 and 50 years old in good health and CMV-seronegative. The sample taken for sequencing was PBMCs. For the CDR3, the DNA is TGCAGTGCTAACAGGGCGAATACGCAGTATTTT. It translates to CSANRANTQYF.